The entry below gives a single T cell receptor beta chain sequence along with its context. The data originate from a study of blood T cell repertoires in COVID-19. Study-wide context: The United States, Italy and Spain provided the acute and convalescent COVID-19 samples. Nucleic acid was either cDNA or gDNA, and it came from T cells, B-cell-depleted T cells, or PBMCs.

The study recruited people aged about 18 to 89 years across about 25 US areas. There are 16 residues in the CDR3. Germline-derived CDR1 and CDR2 are MGHRA and YSYEKL. The V gene lost 0 bases and the J gene lost 10 bases, with 18 bases spanning the gap. Per the study methods: Estimates of nucleated cell counts were drawn from the amplification of reference gene primers. Clones were sequenced by immunoSEQ multiplex PCR, and TCRdb holds only the in-frame ones, with some missing. V, J and clone size are those of that table, while D and trimming were read from the DNA. In the table there are about 400,000 clones, 88% of which are singletons.

The chain links TRBV4-1 to TRBJ1-4; no clear D gene. The sequenced material came from PBMCs or T cells enriched from blood (not recorded which). The TCR originated in a woman between 40 and 55 years old with acute COVID-19. CDR3 DNA sequence: TGCGCCAGCAGCCAAGAATACTGGAGGGAGGGTGTAAAACTGTTTTTT. Protein product: CASSQEYWREGVKLFF.